These 14 T cell receptor beta chains were all obtained from the same sample, sequenced in a study of T cells after yellow fever vaccination. Using its own MiXCR run on the 5' RACE reads, TCRdb lists one record per CDR3 protein. The table records almost 600,000 distinct CDR3 sequences, less than 15% of them present only once. The sequenced sample was PBMCs, obtained on the day of the yellow fever booster vaccination. Every receptor here comes from a man aged 30 to 45 who received the YFV17D yellow fever vaccine.

The rearrangement joins TRBV6-2 or TRBV6-3 to TRBJ2-3; no clear D. Germline CDR1 and CDR2: MNHEY and SVGEGT. The V and J ends lost 2 bases and 6 bases respectively, with 9 bases between them. The CDR3 consists of 13 residues. For the CDR3, the DNA is TGTGCCAGCAGTTACGATCCGCGGGATACGCAGTATTTT. Protein sequence: CASSYDPRDTQYF.

The chain couples TRBV15 to TRBJ2-1; 7 positions match TRBD1. The CDR3 consists of 15 residues. The V gene's germline CDR1 is LNHNV and CDR2 YYDKDF (reference sequence). The J segment lost 6 bases and the V segment lost 4 bases, leaving 9 bases of the junction unmatched. The CDR3 bases are TGTGCCACCAGCACTGCGACAGGGACCTTCAATGAGCAGTTCTTC. It translates to CATSTATGTFNEQFF.

CDR3 bases: TGCAGTGTCGGGGATAGACCCACGACCCAGTACTTC. Its translation is CSVGDRPTTQYF. The gene calls are TRBV20-1 and TRBJ2-5, with D tentatively TRBD2 (5 bases). This CDR3 has 12 amino acids. V lost 7 bases and J lost 7, with 16 bases in between. In germline, CDR1 is DFQATT, CDR2 SNEGSKA (reference sequence).

In this sample, this clonotype turned up a few times. V and J are TRBV20-1 and TRBJ1-3, with a tentative D call TRBD1 (6 bases). CDR3 length: 14 residues. V was pared by 4 bases and J by 6 bases, with 16 bases between. Germline V gene data show CDR1 as DFQATT and CDR2 as SNEGSKA (reference sequence). The DNA for the CDR3 is TGCAGTGCTAATAGGCCGGACAGCCAAAACACCATATATTTT. Translation: CSANRPDSQNTIYF.

This clonotype was recorded a few times. The J gene is TRBJ2-5, the V gene TRBV20-1; D uncertain. Germline assignment: CDR1 DFQATT and CDR2 SNEGSKA (reference sequence). CDR3 length: 14 residues. The V and J ends lost 3 bases and 4 bases respectively, with 15 bases between them. This CDR3 reads CSARSGARAETQYF. CDR3 DNA sequence: TGCAGTGCTAGGTCTGGAGCCCGGGCAGAGACCCAGTACTTC.

This clonotype has ten or more counts. This chain uses TRBV20-1 with TRBJ1-2; D is uncertain. Trimming took off 0 bases at V and 5 bases at J, with 13 bases between the two ends. CDR3 length: 14 residues. Germline V lookup: CDR1 DFQATT, CDR2 SNEGSKA (reference sequence). CDR3 protein: CSARDQLAGYGYTF. The CDR3 DNA is TGCAGTGCTAGAGATCAGTTGGCGGGGTATGGCTACACCTTC.

The chain employs TRBV6-2 or TRBV6-3 and TRBJ2-2; 10 bases align to TRBD2. After removal of 6 bases from V and 3 bases from J, the junction contained 4 bases not matched to a gene. Germline lookup yields CDR1 MNHEY and CDR2 SVGEGT. This CDR3 has 15 residues. This CDR3 reads CASSRTSGDTGELFF. The CDR3, as DNA: TGTGCCAGCAGCCGAACTAGCGGGGACACCGGGGAGCTGTTTTTT.

This clonotype was counted between two and nine times. This sequence joins TRBV12-3 or TRBV12-4 and TRBJ2-1; D unresolved. V shed 6 bases and J shed 12 bases, with 15 bases lying between them. The CDR3 totals 12 residues. CDR3 in DNA: TGTGCCAGCAGCCCTGCCCGGGCAGGGCAGTTCTTC. Its protein product is CASSPARAGQFF.

This clonotype was seen a handful of times. V is TRBV4-1 and J is TRBJ1-2; unclear D gene. Looked up from germline, CDR1 is MGHRA and CDR2 is YSYEKL. Trimming removed 0 bases at V and 13 bases at J, with 9 bases between. This CDR3 is built from 11 residues. The CDR3 DNA follows: TGCGCCAGCAGCCAAGACTCTGGATGCACCTTC. Translating gives CASSQDSGCTF.

The chain joins TRBV5-1 to TRBJ2-7; 8 bases agree with TRBD2. This CDR3 contains 14 residues. Trimming removed 1 base from V and 4 bases from J; junction bases left unmatched: 4. The germline V gene encodes CDR1 SGHRS and CDR2 YFSETQ. CDR3 sequence: CASSLMIAGYEQYF. CDR3 coding DNA: TGCGCCAGCAGCTTGATGATAGCGGGGTACGAGCAGTACTTC.

This clonotype was seen at least ten times. This chain links TRBV2 with TRBJ2-2, with 7 positions matching TRBD2. Germline CDR1 SNHLY, CDR2 FYNNEI. V lost 4 bases to trimming and J lost 6 bases; unmatched junction nucleotides: 11. This CDR3 region has 16 residues. The CDR3 region has the DNA TGTGCCAGCAGTGGTGTACAGCGGGAAGTCTCCGGGGAGCTGTTTTTT. It yields the protein CASSGVQREVSGELFF.

This clonotype has ten or more counts. V and J are TRBV7-9 and TRBJ1-1; unclear D gene. This CDR3 contains 14 residues. Germline V gene sequence: CDR1 SEHNR, CDR2 FQNEAQ (reference sequence). Trimming took 1 base from V and 1 from J, leaving 7 bases between them. CDR3 loop: CASSLEGRNTEAFF. In DNA, the CDR3 is TGTGCCAGCAGCTTAGAGGGCCGGAACACTGAAGCTTTCTTT. Drawing the rest from reference TRBV7-9 and TRBJ1-1, the complete variable domain is DTGVSQNPRHKITKRGQNVTFRCDPISEHNRLYWYRQTLGQGPEFLTYFQNEAQLEKSRLLSDRFSAERPKGSFSTLEIQRTEQGDSAMYLCASSLEGRNTEAFFGQGTRLTVV.

V and J are TRBV27 and TRBJ2-5, with D possibly TRBD2 on 6 matching bases. Germline V CDR1 and CDR2: MNHEY, SMNVEV (reference sequence). Trimming left V 4 bases short and J 5 bases short, with 17 bases between. This CDR3 contains 15 residues. The CDR3 sequence: CASSSRGREPETQYF. The CDR3 DNA follows: TGTGCCAGCAGTTCCCGCGGGCGGGAACCGGAGACCCAGTACTTC.

This clonotype was counted a few times. The chain has TRBV27 and TRBJ1-1; D remains ambiguous. Germline CDR1 reads MNHEY; CDR2 reads SMNVEV (reference sequence). Trimming left V 4 bases short and J 7 bases short, with 13 bases between. CDR3 length: 13 amino acids. CDR3 sequence (DNA): TGTGCCAGCAGTTCCACCGTCTCGAATGAAGCTTTCTTT. Amino acids: CASSSTVSNEAFF.